The sequence of this T cell receptor (beta chain) was determined in a study of blood T cell repertoires in COVID-19. Background on the study: Both acute and convalescent COVID-19 samples were obtained from the United States, Italy and Spain.

From germline, CDR1 is LGHNA and CDR2 YSLEER. The ends lost 0 bases at V and 8 bases at J; junction bases unmatched: 7. The CDR3 has 16 amino acids. The protocol was immunoSEQ multiplex PCR, while the TCRdb copy is restricted to in-frame clones and leaves out a portion. This sample has roughly 150,000 clones, with approximately 80% found just once. The sample taken for sequencing was peripheral blood. The V gene is TRBV4-3, the J gene TRBJ2-1, with TRBD2 matching over 10 bases. The TCR was taken from a woman aged 50 to 65 with acute or convalescent COVID-19. Written as DNA, the CDR3 is TGCGCCAGCAGCCAAGAAGTGGCTAGCGGGAGTTATGAGCAGTTCTTC. This encodes CASSQEVASGSYEQFF.